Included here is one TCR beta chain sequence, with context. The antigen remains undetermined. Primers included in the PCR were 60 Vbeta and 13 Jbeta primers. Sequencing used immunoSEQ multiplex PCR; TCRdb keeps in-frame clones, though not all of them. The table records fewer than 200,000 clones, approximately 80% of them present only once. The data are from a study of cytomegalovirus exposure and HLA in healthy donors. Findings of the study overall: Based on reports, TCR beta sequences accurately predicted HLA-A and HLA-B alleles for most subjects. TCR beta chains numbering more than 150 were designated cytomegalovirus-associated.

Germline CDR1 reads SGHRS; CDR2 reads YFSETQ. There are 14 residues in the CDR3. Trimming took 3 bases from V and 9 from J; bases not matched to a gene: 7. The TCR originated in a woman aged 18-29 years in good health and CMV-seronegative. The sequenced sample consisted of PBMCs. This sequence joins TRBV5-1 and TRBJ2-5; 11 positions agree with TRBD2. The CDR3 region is CASSSSGGRQAQYF. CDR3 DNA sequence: TGCGCCAGCAGCTCTAGCGGGGGGCGGCAGGCCCAGTACTTC.